This T cell receptor (beta chain) was identified during a study of cytotoxic CD8 clonotypes in ibrutinib-treated CLL. Study-wide results and limits: Higher clonality was seen at ibrutinib response and a return toward baseline at progression.

TCRdb's table, derived via immunoSEQ multiplex PCR, lists solely in-frame clones and lacks some. In the table there are approximately 100,000 clones, around four fifths of which are singletons. The TCR beta libraries used 2 to 2.5 micrograms of genomic DNA that came from cryopreserved PBMCs. About this clone itself: Its antigen is undetermined.

The CDR3 covers 14 residues. The germline V gene has CDR1 LNHDA and CDR2 SQIVND (reference sequence). Trimming removed 4 bases from V and 0 bases from J, with 7 bases in between. The sample here was PBMCs, taken after 12 months of ibrutinib treatment. This TCR was recovered from a human donor with chronic lymphocytic leukemia. This chain links TRBV19 with TRBJ1-3; D call uncertain. The CDR3 sequence: CASSTLNSGNTIYF. CDR3 DNA: TGTGCCAGTAGTACCCTGAACTCTGGAAACACCATATATTTT.